The entry below describes one T cell receptor beta chain. Its antigen is currently unknown. Method: immunoSEQ multiplex PCR; TCRdb's copy keeps in-frame clones and lacks some. The repertoire has about 78,000 clones, roughly four fifths of them found once; the top ten carry more than 2.5%. The sample comes from a study of T cells in localized non-small cell lung cancer. Notes on the study in general: Of the top 100 tumor clones, median around 62 were in adjacent lung, 25 to 35 among its top 100. Patients showing higher blood T cell density tended to see longer overall survival. Among the tissues sampled, uninvolved adjacent lung had the highest T cell clonality, above tumor. Sequencing, confined to only one tumor region, leaves heterogeneity possible.

V lost 0 bases, J lost 8 bases, and 13 bases lay in between. The CDR3 extends over 14 amino acids. Germline V lookup: CDR1 LGHNA, CDR2 YSLEER. This material consisted of peripheral blood, taken before any cancer treatment. The receptor was derived from a man between 40 and 70 years old with stage I lung adenocarcinoma. The chain carries TRBV4-3 and TRBJ1-2; D uncertain. The CDR3 DNA reads as TGCGCCAGCAGCCAAGATTCGGGGATAGGCGGCTACACCTTC. Translating gives CASSQDSGIGGYTF.